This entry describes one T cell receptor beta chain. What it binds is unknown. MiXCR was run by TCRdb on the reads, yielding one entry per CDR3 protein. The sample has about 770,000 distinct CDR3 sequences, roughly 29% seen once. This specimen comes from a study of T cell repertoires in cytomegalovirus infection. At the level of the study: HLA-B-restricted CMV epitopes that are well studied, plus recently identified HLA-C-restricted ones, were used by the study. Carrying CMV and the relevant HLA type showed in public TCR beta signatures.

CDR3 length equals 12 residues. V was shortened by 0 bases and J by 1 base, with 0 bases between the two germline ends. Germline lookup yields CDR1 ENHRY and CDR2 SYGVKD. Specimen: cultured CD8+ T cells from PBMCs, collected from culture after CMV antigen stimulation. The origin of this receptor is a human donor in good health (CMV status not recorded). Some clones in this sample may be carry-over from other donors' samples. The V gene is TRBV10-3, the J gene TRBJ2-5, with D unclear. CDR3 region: CAISESQETQYF. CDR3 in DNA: TGTGCCATCAGTGAGTCCCAAGAGACCCAGTACTTC.